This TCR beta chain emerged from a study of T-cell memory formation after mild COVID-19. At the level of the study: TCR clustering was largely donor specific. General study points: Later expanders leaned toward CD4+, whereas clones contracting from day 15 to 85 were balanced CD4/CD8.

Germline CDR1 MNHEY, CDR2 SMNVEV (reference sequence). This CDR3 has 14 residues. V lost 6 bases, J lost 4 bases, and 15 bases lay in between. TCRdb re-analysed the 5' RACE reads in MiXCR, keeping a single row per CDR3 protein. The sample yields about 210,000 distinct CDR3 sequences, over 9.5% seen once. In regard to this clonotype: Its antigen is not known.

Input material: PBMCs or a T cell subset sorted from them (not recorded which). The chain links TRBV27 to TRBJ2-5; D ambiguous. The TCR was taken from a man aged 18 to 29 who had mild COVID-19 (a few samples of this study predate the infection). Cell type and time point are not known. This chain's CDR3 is CASSPWASPETQYF. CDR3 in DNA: TGTGCCAGCAGCCCTTGGGCCTCCCCAGAGACCCAGTACTTC.